The T cell receptor beta chain under discussion was sequenced for a study of radiation and T cells in renal cell carcinoma. Regarding the study as a whole: From baseline, blood top tumor clonotypes peaked at 2 weeks post-radiation.

Clones were read by immunoSEQ multiplex PCR, and TCRdb kept only the in-frame ones, dropping some. The sample lists just over 95,000 clones; around 84% were seen once. The germline gives CDR1 SGHKS, CDR2 YYEKEE (reference sequence). V shed 0 bases and J shed 0 bases, with 7 bases lying between them. CDR3 length equals 15 residues. Time point given: blood 4 weeks post-SBRT, at nephrectomy. The treatment here: 15 Gy SBRT to primary tumor, nephrectomy 4 weeks later. Nephrectomy followed 15 Gy stereotactic body radiation by 4 weeks. This renal cell carcinoma was of the clear cell type. On this clone itself: The target antigen is unknown.

The rearrangement links TRBV5-5 to TRBJ1-5; no definite D call. This specimen consisted of blood, obtained from a patient whose treatment included radiotherapy and nephrectomy. This sequence originates from a man in his fifties or sixties with renal cell carcinoma. The CDR3 is CASSLAWNSNQPQHF. The CDR3 nucleotides are TGTGCCAGCAGCTTGGCCTGGAATAGCAATCAGCCCCAGCATTTT. The variable domain in full, with the rest retrieved from reference TRBV5-5 and TRBJ1-5, is DAGVTQSPTHLIKTRGQQVTLRCSPISGHKSVSWYQQVLGQGPQFIFQYYEKEERGRGNFPDRFSARQFPNYSSELNVNALLLGDSALYLCASSLAWNSNQPQHFGDGTRLSIL.